These T cell receptor beta chains were read from a single sample in a study of blood T cell repertoires in COVID-19. Method: immunoSEQ multiplex PCR; TCRdb's copy keeps in-frame clones and lacks some. Here the sample spans about 60,000 clones, approximately 80% being singletons. Sequencing used peripheral blood. The receptors come from a human donor in a cohort sampled during active COVID-19. Each CDR3 is given with its conserved first and last residue. A D gene is named only where the DNA matches it firmly. Where a row states a size, it is once, few, many or the class of an expanded clone; other rows omit it.

d_gene,v_gene,j_gene,abundance,CDR3nt,CDR3aa
NA,TRBV7-9,TRBJ1-5,NA,TGTGCCAGCAGCTCGGACATACAGCCCCAGCATTTT,CASSSDIQPQHF
NA,TRBV30,TRBJ1-5,NA,TGTGCCTGGAGTGTACTGAACAGGGAAGATCAGCCCCAGCATTTT,CAWSVLNREDQPQHF
NA,TRBV7-8,TRBJ1-5,many,TGTGCCAGCAGCTTGGCAGTAAATAGCAATCAGCCCCAGCATTTT,CASSLAVNSNQPQHF
NA,TRBV6-5,TRBJ1-1,NA,TGTGCCAGCGGTCGGGGTCAGGGGAAACCTGAAGCTTTCTTT,CASGRGQGKPEAFF
TRBD1,TRBV5-1,TRBJ1-1,NA,TGCGCCAGCAAAGAGGGGGCAACTGAAGCTTTCTTT,CASKEGATEAFF
TRBD1,TRBV5-8,TRBJ1-1,NA,TGTGCCAGCAGCCCTGACAGGGGCGGGCTTATGAACACTGAAGCTTTCTTT,CASSPDRGGLMNTEAFF
TRBD2,TRBV5-8,TRBJ2-5,NA,TGTGCCAGCAGCTACGCCCTGGGCGGGGGGGCAGAGACCCAGTACTTC,CASSYALGGGAETQYF
TRBD1,TRBV30,TRBJ1-2,NA,TGTGCCTGGAGCAAGGACAGGCTCTATCTACGGGGCTACACCTTC,CAWSKDRLYLRGYTF
TRBD1,TRBV12-5,TRBJ2-2,NA,TGTGCTAGTGGTGCCGGACAGGGGCGGGCCGGGGAGCTGTTTTTT,CASGAGQGRAGELFF
NA,TRBV6-5,TRBJ1-6,few,TGTGCCAGCAGTTACCGGGGGAGGACACCCCTCCACTTT,CASSYRGRTPLHF
NA,TRBV15,TRBJ2-1,NA,TGTGCCACCAGCAGAGCGTCGGACAGAGAACACAATGAGCAGTTCTTC,CATSRASDREHNEQFF
NA,TRBV9,TRBJ2-3,NA,TGTGCCAGCAGCGTAGCTGGAGGCAGAAGCACAGATACGCAGTATTTT,CASSVAGGRSTDTQYF
NA,TRBV2,TRBJ1-1,NA,TGTGCCAGCAGTGGGGGGGGGACGGTGAACACTGAAGCTTTCTTT,CASSGGGTVNTEAFF
NA,TRBV12-3/TRBV12-4,TRBJ2-7,NA,TGTGCCAGCAGCGCGGACTCTTCCTACGAGCAGTACTTC,CASSADSSYEQYF
TRBD2,TRBV9,TRBJ2-1,NA,TGTGCCAGCAGCGTCAGCGGGAGTTCCTACAATGAGCAGTTCTTC,CASSVSGSSYNEQFF
TRBD1,TRBV19,TRBJ1-5,NA,TGTGCCAGTAGTATAAGGACAGGGACTCAGCCCCAGCATTTT,CASSIRTGTQPQHF
NA,TRBV6-6,TRBJ2-7,NA,TGTGCCACCCAGTCCTCCACAGGGATTATCGGGTACGAGCAGTACTTC,CATQSSTGIIGYEQYF
NA,TRBV6-5,TRBJ2-7,many,TGTGCCAGCAGTTACTCAGGCGGCCTCTCCTACGAGCAGTACTTC,CASSYSGGLSYEQYF
NA,TRBV3-1/TRBV3-2,TRBJ1-1,NA,TGTGCCAGCAGCCAGGGGCTCGGATCGAACCCTGAAGCTTTCTTT,CASSQGLGSNPEAFF
NA,TRBV19,TRBJ1-2,NA,TGTGCCAGTAGTATGGAGAACAGTCTCTCGAGCGGGGGCTACACCTTC,CASSMENSLSSGGYTF
TRBD2,TRBV19,TRBJ2-7,NA,TGTGCCAGTAGTGTCGGACTAGCGGCCCGCTACGAGCAGTACTTC,CASSVGLAARYEQYF
TRBD1,TRBV11-3,TRBJ1-5,NA,TGTGCCAGCAGCGTCCCGGGACAGGCCAATCAGCCCCAGCATTTT,CASSVPGQANQPQHF
TRBD1,TRBV6-5,TRBJ1-2,NA,TGTGCCAGCAGAACAGGGGTCGCTGGCTACACCTTC,CASRTGVAGYTF
NA,TRBV19,TRBJ1-5,NA,TGTGCCAGTAGTATAGATCTCAGGGGTGTTGACCCCGGCAATCAGCCCCAGCATTTT,CASSIDLRGVDPGNQPQHF
NA,TRBV19,TRBJ1-1,NA,TGTGCCAGTAGGGCAACAGGGAACCCCGCTGAAGCTTTCTTT,CASRATGNPAEAFF
NA,TRBV6-1,TRBJ1-1,NA,TGTGCCAGCAGTGAGTTCGGTGGGAACACTGAAGCTTTCTTT,CASSEFGGNTEAFF
NA,TRBV11-2,TRBJ1-2,NA,TGTGCCAGCAGTCGTATGCAGGGATATGGCTACACCTTC,CASSRMQGYGYTF
NA,TRBV10-3,TRBJ2-7,NA,TGTGCCATCAGTGAGTCCCAGGGGATACTGTACTTC,CAISESQGILYF
NA,TRBV5-5,TRBJ2-1,NA,TGTGCCAGCAGCTTGTCCCGTGAGCAGTTCTTC,CASSLSREQFF
TRBD1,TRBV11-3,TRBJ2-3,NA,TGTGCCAGCAGCCACAGGGGGAGCACAGATACGCAGTATTTT,CASSHRGSTDTQYF
TRBD2,TRBV29-1,TRBJ2-5,NA,TGCAGCATACAAAGCGGGAGTGGGCTAGAGACCCAGTACTTC,CSIQSGSGLETQYF